These 23 T cell receptor beta chains share one sample of origin, sequenced in a study of blood T cells in healthy people across ages. It was with a sample-barcoded 5' primer and a J-beta primer mix that a second PCR of roughly 6 to 12 cycles was run. TCRdb reprocessed the 5' RACE reads with MiXCR, giving one entry per CDR3 protein. The sample yields about 620,000 distinct CDR3 sequences, 21% seen once. Sequencing was done on a sample of blood. The receptors derive from a man in his 70s in good health.

The rearrangement links TRBV18 to TRBJ1-4; tentative D call: TRBD1 (6 bases). Per the germline V gene, CDR1 is KGHSH and CDR2 is LQKENI. Trimming took 1 base from V and 5 from J, leaving 11 bases between them. The CDR3 covers 15 residues. CDR3 region: CASSPQRQGNEKLFF. CDR3 bases: TGTGCCAGCTCACCACAAAGGCAGGGGAATGAAAAACTGTTTTTT.

In this sample, this clonotype turned up a few times. The chain has TRBV6-2 or TRBV6-3 and TRBJ2-7, with 8 bases matching TRBD1. Germline V gives CDR1 MNHEY, CDR2 SVGEGT. The CDR3 totals 14 residues. After removal of 2 bases from V and 4 bases from J, the junction contained 4 bases not matched to a gene. CDR3 sequence (DNA): TGTGCCAGCAGTTACCTGGGACAGGCTTACGAGCAGTACTTC. It codes for CASSYLGQAYEQYF.

This clonotype was seen just once. The chain recombines TRBV5-1 with TRBJ2-6; no clear D gene. V dropped 0 bases and J dropped 1 base, with 14 bases sitting between them. The CDR3 is 18 residues long. CDR1 and CDR2 (germline): SGHRS, YFSETQ. The CDR3 bases are TGCGCCAGCAGCTTGGTAGGACCCAATTTGTCTGGGGCCAACGTCCTGACTTTC. Translated: CASSLVGPNLSGANVLTF.

This clonotype was seen at least ten times. The V and J genes are TRBV7-2 and TRBJ1-5; 7 bases match TRBD1. Trimming at V came to 5 bases and at J to 11 bases, leaving 12 bases not matched to a gene. The CDR3 totals 14 residues. The germline CDR1 and CDR2 sequences are SGHTA and FQGNSA. Here the CDR3 reads CASSQGGAGLAQHF. DNA for the CDR3: TGTGCCAGCAGCCAGGGGGGGGCCGGCTTGGCCCAGCATTTT.

The chain has TRBV7-2 and TRBJ1-4; 10 bases align to TRBD1. The CDR3 extends over 17 amino acids. Germline CDR1 SGHTA, CDR2 FQGNSA. With 3 bases clipped from V and 2 bases from J, the junction kept 6 bases outside the gene matches. The CDR3 region has the DNA TGTGCCAGCAGCTTGGTAGGGACAGGGGCCACTAATGAAAAACTGTTTTTT. Residues: CASSLVGTGATNEKLFF.

This clonotype was counted a few times. This chain joins TRBV29-1 and TRBJ2-7; 8 bases are a match to TRBD1. Losses at the gene ends were 3 bases for V and 4 bases for J; bases not matched to a gene: 11. CDR3 length equals 15 residues. Germline assignment: CDR1 SQVTM and CDR2 ANQGSEA. The CDR3 loop reads CSVEVDRGSPYEQYF. The CDR3 DNA follows: TGCAGCGTTGAGGTTGACAGGGGTTCCCCTTACGAGCAGTACTTC.

The chain couples TRBV11-1 to TRBJ2-1, with 13 bases lining up with TRBD2. After removal of 5 bases from V and 7 bases from J, the junction contained 17 bases not matched to a gene. This CDR3 is 19 amino acids long. Per germline, CDR1 SGHAT and CDR2 FQDESV (reference sequence). The CDR3 nucleotides are TGTGCCAGCAGCCGACGTAGCAGCGGACTAGCGGGAGCCCGTAATGAGCAGTTCTTC. Translating it yields CASSRRSSGLAGARNEQFF.

This clonotype was found many times. J is TRBJ2-7 and V is TRBV3-1; D not resolved. Per germline, CDR1 LGHDT and CDR2 YNNKEL (reference sequence). The CDR3 is 13 amino acids. V was clipped by 0 bases and J by 7 bases, with 10 bases between them. CDR3 sequence reads: CASSQDEEREQYF. DNA for the CDR3: TGTGCCAGCAGCCAAGACGAGGAACGGGAGCAGTACTTC.

The chain employs TRBV20-1 and TRBJ1-2, with no clear D. The V and J ends lost 0 bases and 0 bases respectively, with 8 bases between them. Germline V gene lookup returns CDR1 DFQATT and CDR2 SNEGSKA (reference sequence). The CDR3 has 14 amino acids. The DNA for the CDR3 is TGCAGTGCTAGAGATGCGGCTACTAACTATGGCTACACCTTC. Translating it yields CSARDAATNYGYTF.

For the CDR3, the DNA is TGTGCCAGCAGCGAGGGGACAGCAACTAATGAAAAACTGTTTTTT. This translates into CASSEGTATNEKLFF. The chain couples TRBV5-5 to TRBJ1-4; 7 bases fit TRBD1. Germline assignment: CDR1 SGHKS and CDR2 YYEKEE (reference sequence). V was clipped by 4 bases and J by 0 bases; unmatched bases: 3. CDR3 length: 15 residues.

The CDR3, as DNA: TGCAGTGCTAGAGACGCTAGCGGCGACACAGATACGCAGTATTTT. It codes for CSARDASGDTDTQYF. V usage is TRBV20-1 and J usage is TRBJ2-3, with 7 bases matching TRBD2. CDR3 size: 15 residues. Trimming removed 0 bases from V and 2 bases from J; junction bases left unmatched: 5. Germline CDR1 reads DFQATT; CDR2 reads SNEGSKA (reference sequence).

There are a few counts of this clonotype. The V call is TRBV18, the J call TRBJ2-5; TRBD1 might be the D (6 bases). The germline gives CDR1 KGHSH, CDR2 LQKENI. The CDR3 has 15 residues. V was shortened by 1 base and J by 2 bases, with 11 bases between the two germline ends. CDR3 DNA sequence: TGTGCCAGCTCACCACAGGCAGGGGCACAAGAGACCCAGTACTTC. Translated, it gives CASSPQAGAQETQYF. Full variable domain (remainder filled in from reference TRBV18 and TRBJ2-5): NAGVMQNPRHLVRRRGQEARLRCSPMKGHSHVYWYRQLPEEGLKFMVYLQKENIIDESGMPKERFSAEFPKEGPSILRIQQVVRGDSAAYFCASSPQAGAQETQYFGPGTRLLVL.

This clonotype was seen many times. The rearrangement links TRBV5-5 to TRBJ1-2; no reliable D call. Trimming took 5 bases from V and 4 from J, leaving 15 bases between them. The CDR3 is made up of 14 amino acids. The germline V gene has CDR1 SGHKS and CDR2 YYEKEE (reference sequence). DNA for the CDR3: TGTGCCAGCAGTCAGGACCCGATGGGCTATGGCTACACCTTC. It yields the protein CASSQDPMGYGYTF.

This clonotype has a count of ten or more. CDR3 sequence reads: CASSSVAGGETQYF. CDR3 sequence (DNA): TGTGCCAGCAGCTCAGTAGCGGGAGGAGAGACCCAGTACTTC. The V call is TRBV7-9, the J call TRBJ2-5; 10 bases match TRBD2. This CDR3 has 14 residues. Germline V lookup: CDR1 SEHNR, CDR2 FQNEAQ (reference sequence). V was clipped by 4 bases and J by 4 bases; unmatched bases: 3.

In regard to this clonotype: At one end the junction does not follow the germline gene, possibly because of a read error. The chain recombines TRBV15 with TRBJ2-1; D call uncertain. Germline V CDR1 and CDR2: LNHNV, YYDKDF (reference sequence). This CDR3 is 12 amino acids long. The CDR3: CATSIGHNVQFF. The CDR3 coding sequence is TGTGCCACCAGCATTGGGCACAATGTGCAGTTCTTC. The variable domain in full, completed from reference TRBV15 and TRBJ2-1, reads DAMVIQNPRYQVTQFGKPVTLSCSQTLNHNVMYWYQQKSSQAPKLLFHYYDKDFNNEADTPDNFQSRRPNTSFCFLDIRSPGLGDTAMYLCATSIGHNVQFFGPGTRLTVL.

This chain links TRBV20-1 with TRBJ1-2; possibly TRBD1 for D (6 bases). Between the trimmed V and J ends, which lost 7 bases and 7 bases, there was a span of 10 bases. The CDR3 is made up of 10 amino acids. Germline lookup yields CDR1 DFQATT and CDR2 SNEGSKA (reference sequence). CDR3 residues: CSGNRVGYTF. CDR3 sequence (DNA): TGCAGTGGGAACAGGGTTGGCTACACCTTC.

The chain is built from TRBV5-1 and TRBJ2-2; 8 bases match TRBD2. CDR3 length: 15 residues. Germline-derived CDR1 and CDR2 are SGHRS and YFSETQ. J was trimmed by 6 bases and V by 4 bases; bases with no gene match: 8. DNA for the CDR3: TGCGCCAGCAGCCCCGGGACTAGTAAGTCCGGGGAGCTGTTTTTT. It codes for CASSPGTSKSGELFF.

The rearrangement uses TRBV7-9 and TRBJ2-5; D gene unclear. TRBJ2-7 matches the DNA end more closely, so the J call is doubtful. CDR1 and CDR2 from the germline V gene are SEHNR and FQNEAQ (reference sequence). The CDR3 has 17 amino acids. CDR3 bases: TGTGCCAGCAGCCGAGGCGGTAACATCGGCGGCTCCTACGAGCAGTACTTC. It is translated as CASSRGGNIGGSYEQYF.

This clonotype was observed a few times. V is TRBV3-1 and J is TRBJ2-5; D assignment may be TRBD1 or TRBD2 (5 bases each). Germline loops: CDR1 LGHDT, CDR2 YNNKEL (reference sequence). V lost 3 bases and J 4 bases, leaving 15 bases between the germline ends. The CDR3 has 15 amino acids. The CDR3 loop reads CASSQRGSYLETQYF. CDR3 nucleotide sequence: TGTGCCAGCAGCCAGAGGGGATCCTATCTAGAGACCCAGTACTTC.

This clonotype was observed at least ten times. The chain combines TRBV5-1 with TRBJ2-1; perhaps TRBD2 as D (6 bases). The V end lost 0 bases, the J end lost 6 bases, and 7 bases lay between the germline ends. CDR1 is SGHRS, CDR2 YFSETQ, per germline. This CDR3 comprises 13 residues. As DNA, the CDR3 is TGCGCCAGCAGCTTGGGGGACTCCAATGAGCAGTTCTTC. Its protein product is CASSLGDSNEQFF.

This sequence joins TRBV6-1 and TRBJ1-1; D unresolved. The CDR3 loop spans 14 amino acids. The V end was cut by 0 bases, the J end by 7 bases, with 12 bases between. Germline V gives CDR1 MNHNS, CDR2 SASEGT. The CDR3 loop is CASSEAGDSFEAFF. Here the CDR3 DNA reads TGTGCCAGCAGTGAAGCGGGAGACTCTTTTGAAGCTTTCTTT.

J is TRBJ2-1 and V is TRBV7-2; D is uncertain. Trimming took 1 base from V and 2 from J, leaving 12 bases between them. CDR3 size: 16 residues. The germline CDR1 and CDR2 sequences are SGHTA and FQGNSA. The DNA for the CDR3 is TGTGCCAGCAGCTTAGGGTTAGGCGGTACCTACAATGAGCAGTTCTTC. It yields the protein CASSLGLGGTYNEQFF.

A note on this clonotype: Germline is not matched at one junction end, which may reflect a read error. The genes are TRBV6-5 and TRBJ2-2; 9 bases fit TRBD2. This CDR3 has 18 amino acids. Germline-derived CDR1 and CDR2 are MNHEY and SVGAGI. The CDR3 here is CASSYALSGGLHTRELFF. The CDR3 nucleotides read TGTGCCAGCAGTTACGCCCTGAGCGGGGGGCTACACACCAGGGAGCTGTTTTTT.